This paragraph reports one T cell receptor (beta chain). The sample is drawn from a study of control samples from healthy donors and cancer patients. The CDR3 runs 13 residues. V dropped 2 bases and J dropped 3 bases, with 7 bases sitting between them. CDR1 and CDR2 from the germline V gene are MNHEY and SVGAGI. Using immunoSEQ multiplex PCR, the repertoire was profiled, and TCRdb retains in-frame clones only, with some absent. Of more than 95,000 clones listed, more than 75% are singletons. Sample: blood. The clonotype comes from a woman in her seventies in good health. The chain has TRBV6-5 and TRBJ1-1; D is unclear. The CDR3 region has the DNA TGTGCCAGCAGTTACCCGGGTGACACTGAAGCTTTCTTT. This codes for CASSYPGDTEAFF.